These T cell receptor beta chains were read from a single sample in a study of blood T cells in healthy people across ages. TCRdb reprocessed the 5' RACE reads with MiXCR, giving one entry per CDR3 protein. Altogether 700,000 or so distinct CDR3 sequences are present, 20% to 25% being singletons, with the ten largest covering 22%. The sequenced sample was blood. All receptors come from a man aged 65 to 85 in good health. Both conserved end residues are part of each CDR3. D genes are given only for firm matches.

j_gene | d_gene | v_gene | CDR3aa
TRBJ1-1 | NA | TRBV12-3/TRBV12-4 | CASSLVSGSEAFF
TRBJ1-3 | NA | TRBV7-6 | CASMIGPSGNTIYF
TRBJ2-3 | TRBD2 | TRBV24-1 | CATSDTLAGGPTDTQYF
TRBJ2-7 | TRBD2 | TRBV29-1 | CSVLVAGGGYEQYF
TRBJ2-3 | NA | TRBV30 | CAWSILGSTDTQYF
TRBJ1-2 | TRBD1 | TRBV5-1 | CASSARDSKTNYGYTF
TRBJ2-3 | NA | TRBV5-1 | CASSLPVTDTQYF
TRBJ2-2 | TRBD2 | TRBV30 | CAWSVDVAGVVSGELFF
TRBJ2-1 | NA | TRBV3-1 | CASSQVRSREQFF
TRBJ2-5 | NA | TRBV20-1 | CSARVDFQETQYF
TRBJ2-5 | TRBD1 | TRBV7-8 | CASSWDRGETQYF
TRBJ1-2 | TRBD1 | TRBV10-3 | CAISERGQGYGYTF
TRBJ1-2 | TRBD1 | TRBV30 | CAWSRDRDGYTF
TRBJ2-1 | NA | TRBV7-9 | CASSTLHEQFF
TRBJ1-1 | NA | TRBV16 | CASSEQGMGTEAFF
TRBJ2-3 | NA | TRBV5-4 | CASSPGTHTADTQYF
TRBJ1-1 | NA | TRBV5-1 | CASRSTGSNTEAFF
NA | NA | TRBV27 | CASSLGGAGVEQYF
TRBJ1-1 | NA | TRBV5-1 | CASRPDSLAEAFF
TRBJ1-2 | NA | TRBV6-2/TRBV6-3 | CASTYRLAGTDGYTF
TRBJ2-5 | NA | TRBV21-1 | CASSLIDQEGPDREQYF
TRBJ1-1 | TRBD1 | TRBV6-1 | CASSDSLRGQRRMITEAFF
TRBJ2-3 | NA | TRBV10-3 | CAIRVRGTDTQYF
TRBJ2-7 | TRBD1 | TRBV10-2 | CASSESPGTGGGSYEQYF
TRBJ1-4 | NA | TRBV9 | CASSVTRDSEKLFF
TRBJ2-2 | NA | TRBV7-2 | CASSLGTLLTGELFF
TRBJ2-5 | NA | TRBV5-1 | CASSIPQETQYF
TRBJ2-4 | NA | TRBV6-5 | CASSDAARFQYF